The 27 T cell receptor beta chains given below trace back to one sample, sequenced in a study of blood T cell repertoires in COVID-19. This table comes from immunoSEQ multiplex PCR, and its TCRdb copy is limited to in-frame clones, with some not included. The table records a few hundred thousand clones, under 90% of them present only once. Sequenced input: PBMCs or T cells enriched from blood (not recorded which). These receptors were collected from a young man who had recovered from COVID-19.

This clone has more than one count but fewer than ten. The DNA of the CDR3 is TGTGCCAGCAGTATGAGGACAGGGGGTAAGGGGGCTGAAGCTTTCTTT. Protein sequence: CASSMRTGGKGAEAFF. The rearrangement uses TRBV28 and TRBJ1-1; 10 nucleotides agree with TRBD1. The CDR3 sequence is 16 residues long. Germline loops: CDR1 MDHEN, CDR2 SYDVKM. After removal of 5 bases from V and 6 bases from J, the junction contained 12 bases not matched to a gene.

V is TRBV4-1 and J is TRBJ2-1; 7 positions agree with TRBD1. Unmatched junction bases numbered 5, after V lost 3 bases and J lost 0 bases. CDR1 and CDR2 (germline): MGHRA, YSYEKL. CDR3 length equals 16 residues. In DNA form, the CDR3 reads TGCGCCAGCAGCCACCCGGACAGGAGCTCCTACAATGAGCAGTTCTTC. Translating it yields CASSHPDRSSYNEQFF.

The chain uses TRBV6-2 or TRBV6-3 and TRBJ2-3; TRBD2 matches at 8 bases. Germline CDR1 is MNHEY and CDR2 is SVGEGT. Trimming at V came to 2 bases and at J to 4 bases, leaving 8 bases not matched to a gene. The CDR3 length is 16 residues. In DNA, the CDR3 is TGTGCCAGCAGTTACGGTCGAGCGGGGGTGCCAGATACGCAGTATTTT. Protein product: CASSYGRAGVPDTQYF.

This chain links TRBV6-4 with TRBJ2-1, with D possibly matching TRBD2 (5 bases). The length of the CDR3 is 15 residues. Germline V gene lookup returns CDR1 MRHNA and CDR2 SNTAGT. Trimming took off 6 bases at V and 0 bases at J, with 12 bases between the two ends. The CDR3 DNA sequence: TGTGCCAGCAGCGAGATAGCGAGCTCCTACAATGAGCAGTTCTTC. Translation: CASSEIASSYNEQFF.

The rearrangement links TRBV6-1 to TRBJ2-7, with D perhaps matching TRBD1 (5 bases). Trimming removed 1 base from V and 5 bases from J, with 15 bases in between. CDR1 MNHNS and CDR2 SASEGT come from the germline V gene. The CDR3 runs to 15 residues. The CDR3 nucleotides are TGTGCCAGCAGTGAAGAGGCAGGGAATAGCAACGAGCAGTACTTC. It yields the protein CASSEEAGNSNEQYF.

This chain joins TRBV20-1 and TRBJ2-2; D uncertain. This CDR3 spans 16 amino acids. The V and J ends lost 3 bases and 1 base respectively, with 15 bases between them. Germline V CDR1 and CDR2: DFQATT, SNEGSKA (reference sequence). CDR3 in DNA: TGCAGTGCTAGTAATATGTACTCCCTGAACACCGGGGAGCTGTTTTTT. Its protein is CSASNMYSLNTGELFF.

V is TRBV10-3 and J is TRBJ2-1; maybe TRBD1 (6 bases). The germline V and J ends were trimmed by 2 bases and 3 bases, with 14 bases remaining between them. Germline CDR1 reads ENHRY; CDR2 reads SYGVKD. This CDR3 comprises 16 residues. The CDR3 loop is CAISEQAGGGYNEQFF. Here the CDR3 DNA reads TGTGCCATCAGTGAGCAAGCTGGGGGCGGCTACAATGAGCAGTTCTTC.

The chain has TRBV5-4 and TRBJ1-2; D uncertain. Germline lookup yields CDR1 SGHNT and CDR2 YYREEE (reference sequence). With 0 bases removed from V and 4 bases from J, the gap between germline ends came to 13 bases. The CDR3 has 15 amino acids. The CDR3 region is CASSLAGVDFYGYTF. As DNA, the CDR3 is TGTGCCAGCAGCTTGGCCGGTGTTGACTTCTATGGCTACACCTTC.

The J gene is TRBJ2-1, the V gene TRBV24-1, with 13 bases that match TRBD2. The V segment lost 4 bases and the J segment 7 bases; nucleotides outside the gene matches: 12. This CDR3 region has 18 residues. The germline V gene encodes CDR1 KGHDR and CDR2 SFDVKD. CDR3 DNA sequence: TGTGCCACCAGTGACCAAAGTCGGACTAGCGGGAGTAGGAATGAGCAGTTCTTC. Protein sequence: CATSDQSRTSGSRNEQFF.

The chain carries TRBV6-5 and TRBJ1-2; D remains unclear. Germline CDR1 and CDR2: MNHEY and SVGAGI. The V and J ends lost 0 bases and 7 bases respectively, with 12 bases between them. The CDR3 is 14 amino acids. In DNA form, the CDR3 reads TGTGCCAGCAGTTACTCGATGCGGGAGAGTGGCTACACCTTC. Protein: CASSYSMRESGYTF.

This chain joins TRBV19 and TRBJ2-3, with D hard to call. From germline, CDR1 is LNHDA and CDR2 SQIVND (reference sequence). The CDR3 loop spans 14 amino acids. The V end was cut by 4 bases, the J end by 6 bases, with 14 bases between. This CDR3 reads CASSNLPGRDTQYF. The CDR3 DNA follows: TGTGCCAGTAGTAACCTCCCAGGTCGGGATACGCAGTATTTT.

The CDR3 DNA reads TGTGCCAGCAGGGTGGAGGGCCCGTTTGGCGAGCAGTACTTC. This translates into CASRVEGPFGEQYF. This chain uses TRBV11-2 with TRBJ2-7, with D tentatively TRBD2 (6 bases). Trimming stripped 6 bases from V and 6 bases from J, with 18 bases between. CDR1 and CDR2 (germline): SGHAT, FQNNGV. The length of the CDR3 is 14 residues.

This chain uses TRBV24-1 with TRBJ2-5; D may be TRBD1 (5 bases). CDR1 KGHDR and CDR2 SFDVKD come from the germline V gene. Trimming stripped 4 bases from V and 8 bases from J, with 13 bases between. The length of the CDR3 is 13 residues. CDR3 sequence (DNA): TGTGCCACCAGTGACCCGAGCAGGGTAACCCAGTACTTC. It specifies CATSDPSRVTQYF.

The gene calls are TRBV27 and TRBJ1-5; D remains ambiguous. Germline CDR1 MNHEY, CDR2 SMNVEV (reference sequence). Trimming removed 3 bases at V and 4 bases at J, with 4 bases between. The length of the CDR3 is 12 residues. In nucleotides, the CDR3 is TGTGCCAGCAGTTTTCCGAATCAGCCCCAGCATTTT. It translates to CASSFPNQPQHF.

The chain carries TRBV10-2 and TRBJ2-7; 12 bases fit TRBD1. This CDR3 spans 14 amino acids. CDR1 and CDR2 from the germline V gene are WSHSY and SAAADI. J was trimmed by 1 base and V by 8 bases; bases with no gene match: 3. The chain's CDR3 is CASGDRGRSYEQYF. CDR3 bases: TGCGCCAGCGGGGACAGGGGGCGTTCCTACGAGCAGTACTTC.

J is TRBJ2-1 and V is TRBV15, with 7 bases lining up with TRBD1. The length of the CDR3 is 15 residues. The ends lost 2 bases at V and 8 bases at J; junction bases unmatched: 9. Germline CDR1 and CDR2: LNHNV and YYDKDF (reference sequence). The CDR3 DNA is TGTGCCACCAGCAGAACCCGGGACAGATTCTATGAGCAGTTCTTC. Residues: CATSRTRDRFYEQFF.

This clone was picked up a small number of times. This chain uses TRBV10-1 with TRBJ1-1, with D perhaps matching TRBD1 (5 bases). The germline CDR1 and CDR2 sequences are WNHNN and SYGVQD (reference sequence). The CDR3 consists of 12 residues. The ends were cut back, 5 bases at V and 6 bases at J, with 10 bases in the middle. CDR3 sequence reads: CASSRGSAEAFF. The CDR3 coding sequence is TGCGCCAGCAGTCGGGGGAGCGCTGAAGCTTTCTTT.

The J gene is TRBJ2-1, the V gene TRBV2; 15 bases are shared with TRBD2. This CDR3 has 15 residues. The V gene end was trimmed by 6 bases and the J gene end by 11 bases; junction bases not matched to a gene: 8. Germline CDR1 is SNHLY and CDR2 is FYNNEI. This CDR3 is CASRLGLAGGGQQFF. CDR3 in DNA: TGTGCCAGCAGGCTGGGACTAGCGGGGGGTGGGCAGCAGTTCTTC.

CDR3 in DNA: TGTGCCAGCAGCTTAGGAGGGTACCCTGAAGCTTTCTTT. Residues: CASSLGGYPEAFF. V gene TRBV7-9 combines with J gene TRBJ1-1, with no clear D. Germline-derived CDR1 and CDR2 are SEHNR and FQNEAQ (reference sequence). The V gene lost 1 base and the J gene lost 6 bases, with 9 bases spanning the gap. This CDR3 contains 13 residues.

The genes are TRBV29-1 and TRBJ1-1; D is unresolved. V was trimmed by 0 bases and J by 8 bases, leaving 16 bases between them. Looked up from germline, CDR1 is SQVTM and CDR2 is ANQGSEA. This CDR3 spans 14 amino acids. The CDR3 DNA reads TGCAGCGTTGAAGACGCCTTCGGGTCCCAGGAAGCTTTCTTT. Translated, it gives CSVEDAFGSQEAFF.

This chain links TRBV7-9 with TRBJ1-1; D ambiguous. CDR3 length: 14 amino acids. V lost 3 bases and J lost 4, with 12 bases in between. Germline CDR1 is SEHNR and CDR2 is FQNEAQ (reference sequence). The CDR3 loop reads CASSLLPVGTEAFF. Written as DNA, the CDR3 is TGTGCCAGCAGCTTGCTGCCAGTTGGCACTGAAGCTTTCTTT.

The rearrangement joins TRBV12-5 to TRBJ1-1; TRBD1 matches at 7 bases. V shed 7 bases, J shed 2 bases, and the junction held 4 bases outside the gene matches. CDR1 is LGHNT and CDR2 is FRNRAP in the germline V gene. This CDR3 is 13 amino acids long. The CDR3 loop reads CASAQGGNTEAFF. CDR3 bases: TGTGCTAGTGCCCAGGGGGGAAACACTGAAGCTTTCTTT. Variable domain in full (rest from reference TRBV12-5 and TRBJ1-1): DARVTQTPRHKVTEMGQEVTMRCQPILGHNTVFWYRQTMMQGLELLAYFRNRAPLDDSGMPKDRFSAEMPDATLATLKIQPSEPRDSAVYFCASAQGGNTEAFFGQGTRLTVV.

This clone was detected once. The V and J genes are TRBV30 and TRBJ2-7; D remains unclear. The CDR3 runs 13 residues. V was pared by 3 bases and J by 2 bases, with 11 bases between. The germline V gene encodes CDR1 GTSNPN and CDR2 SVGIG (reference sequence). As DNA, the CDR3 is TGTGCCTGGAGCACCGGGTCAGCCTACGAGCAGTACTTC. Translating gives CAWSTGSAYEQYF.

The chain joins TRBV2 to TRBJ2-1, with TRBD2 matching over 14 bases. The CDR3 has 16 amino acids. The V and J ends lost 5 bases and 9 bases, in that order; junction bases with no gene match: 9. In germline, CDR1 is SNHLY, CDR2 FYNNEI. This CDR3 is CASSQRLAGGLSEQFF. The CDR3 nucleotides read TGTGCCAGCAGTCAAAGACTAGCGGGGGGGTTAAGTGAGCAGTTCTTC.

This clone was detected a few times. The V call is TRBV27, the J call TRBJ2-1; 12 bases line up with TRBD2. Germline V CDR1 and CDR2: MNHEY, SMNVEV (reference sequence). The CDR3 totals 18 residues. Trimming cost V 4 bases and J 5 bases; bases outside gene matches: 12. CDR3 nucleotides: TGTGCCAGCAGTTCCCTAGCGACTAGCGGGAGATGGGACAATGAGCAGTTCTTC. Residues: CASSSLATSGRWDNEQFF.

The chain carries TRBV11-1 and TRBJ2-4, with D possibly being TRBD1 (6 bases). Germline V lookup: CDR1 SGHAT, CDR2 FQDESV (reference sequence). V lost 4 bases, J lost 3 bases, and 16 bases lay in between. This CDR3 is 16 amino acids long. This chain's CDR3 is CASSSPDRHVKNIQYF. In DNA, the CDR3 is TGTGCCAGCAGCTCTCCAGACAGGCATGTCAAAAACATTCAGTACTTC.

The chain has TRBV19 and TRBJ1-1, with D unresolved. Germline CDR1 and CDR2: LNHDA and SQIVND (reference sequence). The length of the CDR3 is 19 residues. V lost 4 bases and J 0 bases, leaving 24 bases between the germline ends. CDR3: CASSTLRGHLPGMNTEAFF. CDR3 nucleotide sequence: TGTGCCAGTAGTACCCTTCGCGGCCACCTCCCGGGAATGAACACTGAAGCTTTCTTT. The variable domain in full, completed from reference TRBV19 and TRBJ1-1, reads DGGITQSPKYLFRKEGQNVTLSCEQNLNHDAMYWYRQDPGQGLRLIYYSQIVNDFQKGDIAEGYSVSREKKESFPLTVTSAQKNPTAFYLCASSTLRGHLPGMNTEAFFGQGTRLTVV.